A selection of T cell receptor beta chains follows, all from one sample in a study of blood T cell repertoires in COVID-19. Using immunoSEQ multiplex PCR, the repertoire was profiled, and TCRdb retains in-frame clones only, with some absent. The sample carries roughly 70,000 clones, roughly 84% recorded once. The specimen sequenced was peripheral blood. The receptor set was obtained from a man between 65 and 80 years old with acute or convalescent COVID-19. CDR3s leave out the opening cysteine and the closing phenylalanine or tryptophan.

TRBJ2-2,TRBV2,ALRDRGLNTGELF
TRBJ1-2,TRBV6-5,ASSYSTGKGYGYT
TRBJ1-2,TRBV10-3,AISDQGAHGYT
TRBJ2-2,TRBV5-1,ASSPTGTANTGELF
TRBJ1-5,TRBV19,ASTGTGAHFGNQPQH
TRBJ1-6,TRBV19,ASSFQGRNSPLH
TRBJ1-1,TRBV7-9,ASSLVLNTEAF
TRBJ1-2,TRBV14,ASSRPGQGRYGYT
TRBJ2-6,TRBV9,ASSVLGANVLT
TRBJ1-4,TRBV19,ASSFRQTNEKLF
TRBJ2-5,TRBV6-2/TRBV6-3,ASSYQVSRGETQY
TRBJ2-2,TRBV3-1/TRBV3-2,ASSIRGSAGELF
TRBJ2-4,TRBV7-2,ASSLGGLKNIQY
TRBJ2-7,TRBV9,ASSSNPRRGGYEQY
TRBJ2-2,TRBV24-1,ATSDPTYTGELF
TRBJ1-2,TRBV24-1,ATSDPSGYYGYT
TRBJ1-1,TRBV7-2,ASSSQGNTEAF
TRBJ2-1,TRBV5-1,ASSLVAGAHEQF
TRBJ2-5,TRBV2,ASSEESHNQETQY
TRBJ1-3,TRBV21-1,ASGLRAVRGNTIY
TRBJ2-1,TRBV5-4,ASSLRQLHNEQF
TRBJ1-1,TRBV19,ASSIPNPGQGKTEAF
TRBJ2-4,TRBV19,ATIPRGGGKNIQY
TRBJ1-5,TRBV6-5,ASRYSRDSNNQPQH
TRBJ1-6,TRBV4-3,ASSQQEGLNSPLH
TRBJ1-4,TRBV6-5,ASSYSNSATNEKLF
TRBJ2-1,TRBV7-2,ASSLALNEQF
TRBJ2-5,TRBV5-5,ASSLAAGGGETQY
TRBJ2-2,TRBV25-1,ASSPTGYIGELF
TRBJ1-2,TRBV6-2/TRBV6-3,ASSRPGQPIEGGYT
TRBJ2-7,TRBV5-1,ASSAGSRNRYEQY
TRBJ2-7,TRBV7-2,ASSLDPSSYEQY
TRBJ2-7,TRBV9,ASSASGTQEYEQY
TRBJ2-5,TRBV2,ASSEQRGAQETQY
TRBJ2-1,TRBV5-4,ASSSGQGRTYNEQF
TRBJ2-1,TRBV29-1,SGNRGLDEQF
TRBJ1-4,TRBV18,ASQIQQGAMEKLF